Sequencing of this TCR beta chain was carried out in a study of neurological immune-mediated disorders. The sorted libraries were prepared using about a million CD4+ or CD8+ T cells that had themselves been sorted. Study observations and caveats: Phylogenetic grouping assigned the repertoires of 18 of 34 multiple sclerosis patients to one related-CDR3 cluster, which constitutes a possible signature.

The cDNA was synthesized by 5'RACE incorporating 10-nucleotide random UMIs. TCRdb reanalysed the 5' RACE reads using MiXCR and keeps one entry per CDR3 protein. Altogether around 52,000 distinct CDR3 sequences are present, over 5.5% being singletons, with the ten largest covering roughly 1.4%. This clonotype was detected many times. Its antigen is as yet unknown. Germline V lookup: CDR1 DFQATT, CDR2 SNEGSKA (reference sequence). The CDR3 has 16 residues. The V gene end was trimmed by 0 bases and the J gene end by 2 bases; junction bases not matched to a gene: 5. Sequenced: CD4+ T cells from blood. The TCR sequence derives from a woman under 30 with multiple sclerosis. The chain is built from TRBV20-1 and TRBJ1-3, with 9 bases fitting TRBD1. The CDR3 sequence is CSARDAYRGPGNTIYF. CDR3 nucleotides: TGCAGTGCTAGAGACGCATACAGGGGGCCTGGAAACACCATATATTTT.